This T cell receptor (beta chain) appears in the sequencing data of a study of memory B cells and T cells in multiple sclerosis. The table came from immunoSEQ multiplex PCR; TCRdb's copy has only in-frame clones and leaves some out. The table includes 25,000 to 35,000 clones, about 82% detected once. CFSE-dim autoproliferating and CFSE-high non-proliferating T cells from unstimulated culture were sequenced separately. Replicate wells were pooled after six to seven days of stimulus-free culture of 40 million to 65 million CFSE-labeled PBMCs. Without exogenous stimuli, around 0.49 uM CFSE-labeled PBMCs were cultured serum-free. With regard to this clone: Its cognate antigen is unknown.

The CDR3 length is 11 residues. V gave up 10 bases and J gave up 2 bases, with 6 bases separating them. Looked up from germline, CDR1 is LNHDA and CDR2 is SQIVND (reference sequence). The sequenced sample was PBMCs from blood kept in culture. The clonotype was recovered from a human donor with multiple sclerosis. The chain joins TRBV19 to TRBJ1-3, with D unclear. Written as DNA, the CDR3 is TGTGCCACCCCACCTGGAAACACCATATATTTT. Encoded protein: CATPPGNTIYF.